This T cell receptor (beta chain) was sequenced in a study of identical twins. A few counts support this clonotype. Each CDR3 protein is one row after TCRdb ran MiXCR on the 5' RACE reads. Counted here are hundreds of thousands of distinct CDR3 sequences, around 9.6% occurring once; the ten biggest clones make up approximately 5.1%. This CDR3 has 13 amino acids. With 2 bases clipped from V and 4 bases from J, the junction kept 1 base outside the gene matches. Germline V gives CDR1 MNHNS, CDR2 SASEGT. This TCR was recovered from a woman in her late teens or twenties in good health. The chain couples TRBV6-1 to TRBJ2-7; 8 bases line up with TRBD1. Sample: memory (CD45RO+) T cells sorted from blood. CDR3 nucleotide sequence: TGTGCCAGCAGTGAACGGGACAGGTACGAGCAGTACTTC. It yields the protein CASSERDRYEQYF.